The rows below give T cell receptor beta chains drawn from one sample of a study of blood T cell repertoires in COVID-19. The assay was immunoSEQ multiplex PCR, and TCRdb's table has in-frame clones only and misses some. The sample carries 150,000 to 200,000 clones, about 83% recorded once. Specimen: peripheral blood. Source of these receptors: a human donor in a cohort sampled during active COVID-19. Both conserved end residues are part of each CDR3. Fields, in order: J gene, CDR3 length, clone size, V gene, D gene, CDR3 DNA, CDR3 protein. A D gene is named only where the DNA matches it firmly. Expanded clones get a size class; other rows say once, few or many, or leave the size out.

TRBJ2-1 | 15 | once | TRBV6-5 | TRBD2 | TGTGCCAGCAGATATTCGGGACTAGCGGCGAATGAGCAGTTCTTC | CASRYSGLAANEQFF
TRBJ1-5 | 13 | once | TRBV28 | NA | TGTGCCAGCAGTTTCGCGGGAACTCAGCCCCAGCATTTT | CASSFAGTQPQHF
TRBJ1-3 | 15 | NA | TRBV5-1 | NA | TGCGCCAGCAGCTTGGACGGACTCTCTGGAAACACCATATATTTT | CASSLDGLSGNTIYF
TRBJ1-5 | 15 | NA | TRBV7-2 | TRBD1 | TGTGCCAGCAGCTCCGACGGACAGGGTAGTCAGCCCCAGCATTTT | CASSSDGQGSQPQHF
TRBJ2-7 | 14 | NA | TRBV7-8 | NA | TGTGCCAGCAGCTTAGGCTCCGGCTCCTACGAGCAGTACTTC | CASSLGSGSYEQYF
TRBJ2-3 | 15 | few | TRBV5-1 | TRBD1 | TGCGCCAGCGCTTTGACAGGGGGGCCCAGGGATACGCAGTATTTT | CASALTGGPRDTQYF
TRBJ2-7 | 15 | NA | TRBV27 | TRBD2 | TGTGCCAGCAGTTTATACCCGACTAGCGAGTACGAGCAGTACTTC | CASSLYPTSEYEQYF
TRBJ1-1 | 18 | NA | TRBV7-2 | NA | TGTGCCAGCAGCTCAAGGGGCAGGGTTGGGGTTCAATGGGGTGAAGCTTTCTTT | CASSSRGRVGVQWGEAFF
TRBJ2-7 | 14 | NA | TRBV29-1 | NA | TGCAGCGCCGCCGGTGTCTTTGGCTCCTACGAGCAGTACTTC | CSAAGVFGSYEQYF
TRBJ2-5 | 15 | NA | TRBV7-8 | TRBD1 | TGTGCCAGCAGCTTAGCCGGGACAGGTCAAGAGACCCAGTACTTC | CASSLAGTGQETQYF
TRBJ2-3 | 17 | NA | TRBV7-3 | TRBD2 | TGTGCCAGCAGCTTAACTCGCCTAGCGGGGGCCACAGATACGCAGTATTTT | CASSLTRLAGATDTQYF
TRBJ2-3 | 14 | NA | TRBV10-3 | TRBD2 | TGTGCCATCAAACCGGGACTAGCGACAGATACGCAGTATTTT | CAIKPGLATDTQYF
TRBJ2-7 | 11 | NA | TRBV24-1 | NA | TGTGCCACCAGTTACACCTACGAGCAGTACTTC | CATSYTYEQYF
TRBJ1-3 | 16 | NA | TRBV5-1 | NA | TGCGCCAGCAGCTGGGGAAATCAGGGGATACGAAACACCATATATTTT | CASSWGNQGIRNTIYF
TRBJ1-2 | 16 | NA | TRBV19 | NA | TGTGCCAGTAGCCCTCCGGGGGAGCCTGCTAACTATGGCTACACCTTC | CASSPPGEPANYGYTF
TRBJ2-3 | 15 | NA | TRBV14 | TRBD1 | TGTGCCAGCAGCTCGCGGACAGGGTGGTCAGATACGCAGTATTTT | CASSSRTGWSDTQYF
TRBJ1-5 | 13 | NA | TRBV11-1 | NA | TGTGCCAGCAGCTTGCAGGGAAATCAGCCCCAGCATTTT | CASSLQGNQPQHF
TRBJ1-6 | 15 | NA | TRBV6-1 | NA | TGTGCCAGCAGTGAAGGCGGCAGAGGCAATTCACCCCTCCACTTT | CASSEGGRGNSPLHF
TRBJ1-6 | 14 | NA | TRBV9 | NA | TGTGCCAGCAGCGTAGCGGGGAATAATTCACCCCTCCACTTT | CASSVAGNNSPLHF
TRBJ2-1 | 15 | NA | TRBV7-2 | TRBD2 | TGTGCCAGCAGCTTGAGCGGTCCCGGGGGGAGGGCGCAGTTCTTC | CASSLSGPGGRAQFF
TRBJ2-2 | 14 | many | TRBV6-5 | NA | TGTGCCAGCCGACCACTACACAACACCGGGGAGCTGTTTTTT | CASRPLHNTGELFF
TRBJ2-7 | 17 | NA | TRBV5-1 | TRBD1 | TGCGCCAGCAGCCCTGGGACAGGGGGACTAACCTCCTACGAGCAGTACTTC | CASSPGTGGLTSYEQYF
TRBJ2-2 | 16 | once | TRBV18 | NA | TGTGCCAGCTCACCTCCTCGGAGCGAGAGCACCGGGGAGCTGTTTTTT | CASSPPRSESTGELFF
TRBJ2-7 | 16 | NA | TRBV28 | TRBD2 | TGTGCCAGCAGTCTACCCTCGGGGCTAGCGGGAGGGGAGCAGTACTTC | CASSLPSGLAGGEQYF
TRBJ2-7 | 11 | NA | TRBV6-2/TRBV6-3 | NA | TGTGCCAGCAGTTACTGGGCGGAGCAGTACTTC | CASSYWAEQYF
TRBJ1-5 | 14 | NA | TRBV29-1 | TRBD1 | TGCAGCGTAGGGACAGGGAACGGGAATCAGCCCCAGCATTTT | CSVGTGNGNQPQHF
TRBJ1-4 | 16 | NA | TRBV2 | NA | TGTGCCAGCAGTTGGGGCCTACAGGTCCTTGTTGAAAAACTGTTTTTT | CASSWGLQVLVEKLFF
TRBJ2-7 | 13 | NA | TRBV5-4 | TRBD1 | TGTGCCAGTCATCGGGACAGGGTGGGAGAGCAGTACTTC | CASHRDRVGEQYF
TRBJ2-7 | 17 | once | TRBV6-4 | TRBD2 | TGTGCCAGCAGTGACTCTCGACTAGCGGGGATTCCCTACGAGCAGTACTTC | CASSDSRLAGIPYEQYF
TRBJ1-5 | 16 | NA | TRBV30 | NA | TGTGCCTGGAGTCCCGGGGATAGGACTTTCAATCAGCCCCAGCATTTT | CAWSPGDRTFNQPQHF
TRBJ2-7 | 14 | NA | TRBV6-2/TRBV6-3 | NA | TGTGCCAGCAGCCCACCCACTTTCCCATACGAGCAGTACTTC | CASSPPTFPYEQYF
TRBJ2-7 | 14 | NA | TRBV28 | TRBD2 | TGTGCCAGCAGGTCTAGCGGGAATCACTACGAGCAGTACTTC | CASRSSGNHYEQYF
TRBJ2-7 | 13 | NA | TRBV30 | NA | TGTGCCTGGGACCTAACGGGATCCTACGAGCAGTACTTC | CAWDLTGSYEQYF
TRBJ2-1 | 15 | NA | TRBV30 | TRBD2 | TGTGCCTCCCGAGGCGGGACTAGCGGATACAATGAGCAGTTCTTC | CASRGGTSGYNEQFF
TRBJ2-6 | 18 | NA | TRBV30 | TRBD1 | TGTGCCTGGAGTGACGGGACAGGGGTGCGGACTGGGGCCAACGTCCTGACTTTC | CAWSDGTGVRTGANVLTF
TRBJ2-1 | 14 | NA | TRBV11-2 | NA | TGTGCCAGCAGCTCGCGCGGTCCCTACAATGAGCAGTTCTTC | CASSSRGPYNEQFF
TRBJ1-1 | 14 | NA | TRBV11-3 | NA | TGTGCCAGCAGCCTGAGAGGGAGGATCGCTGAAGCTTTCTTT | CASSLRGRIAEAFF
TRBJ2-5 | 14 | NA | TRBV10-3 | NA | TGTGCCATCAGTGAGTCGAGTCCGGGGGAGACCCAGTACTTC | CAISESSPGETQYF
TRBJ2-7 | 16 | NA | TRBV7-6 | NA | TGTGCCAGCAGCTTAGGGGCGGCAGGGGGGCTTTACGAGCAGTACTTC | CASSLGAAGGLYEQYF
TRBJ1-1 | 16 | NA | TRBV10-3 | TRBD1 | TGTGCCATCAGTGAGGCGGCGGGACAGGGAGGAACTGAAGCTTTCTTT | CAISEAAGQGGTEAFF
TRBJ1-4 | 14 | NA | TRBV5-5 | TRBD1 | TGTGCCAGCAGCTTTGACAGGGGTATTGAAAAACTGTTTTTT | CASSFDRGIEKLFF
TRBJ1-1 | 14 | NA | TRBV5-5 | NA | TGTGCCAGCAGCTTTTCTACAGTGAACACTGAAGCTTTCTTT | CASSFSTVNTEAFF
TRBJ2-3 | 11 | NA | TRBV7-3 | NA | TGTGCCAGCAGCTCCCCCCGTACGCAGTATTTT | CASSSPRTQYF
TRBJ1-6 | 12 | NA | TRBV6-5 | NA | TGTGCCAGCAACAGGGCCAATTCACCCCTCCACTTT | CASNRANSPLHF
TRBJ2-2 | 13 | NA | TRBV6-5 | NA | TGTGCCAGCAGTTACAAAACTCCCGGGGAGCTGTTTTTT | CASSYKTPGELFF
TRBJ2-3 | 15 | NA | TRBV5-6 | TRBD2 | TGTGCCAGCAGCCCAGCGGGAGGGACCACAGATACGCAGTATTTT | CASSPAGGTTDTQYF
TRBJ2-3 | 14 | NA | TRBV29-1 | TRBD1 | TGCAGCGCCTGGGACAGGGGTTCCACAGATACGCAGTATTTT | CSAWDRGSTDTQYF
TRBJ2-1 | 13 | NA | TRBV5-5 | NA | TGTGCCAGCAGCTTGGAGGCGGAACATGAGCAGTTCTTC | CASSLEAEHEQFF
TRBJ2-7 | 15 | once | TRBV21-1 | NA | TGTGCCAGCCCGCCGGCGGGACCGAGCTCCTACGAGCAGTACTTC | CASPPAGPSSYEQYF
TRBJ1-1 | 15 | NA | TRBV2 | NA | TGTGCCAGCAGTGAACGGGGGGGCAGTACCGGCGAAGCTTTCTTT | CASSERGGSTGEAFF
TRBJ2-7 | 15 | once | TRBV9 | TRBD1 | TGTGCCAGCAGCGGCGGGACAGGGGGTTACTACGAGCAGTACTTC | CASSGGTGGYYEQYF
TRBJ2-4 | 18 | NA | TRBV28 | TRBD2 | TGTGCCAGCAGTTCCGGGACTAGCGATTTTTTAGCCAAAAACATTCAGTACTTC | CASSSGTSDFLAKNIQYF
TRBJ2-7 | 14 | NA | TRBV3-1/TRBV3-2 | TRBD2 | TGTGCCAGCAGCCAACGGGGACTAGCGGGAGAGCAGTACTTC | CASSQRGLAGEQYF
TRBJ2-7 | 14 | once | TRBV18 | TRBD1 | TGTGCCAGCTCACCTCAGGGGGAAGCCTACGAGCAGTACTTC | CASSPQGEAYEQYF